Listed here are 20 T cell receptor beta chains from one sample, sequenced in a study of T cell responses to AZD1222 COVID-19 vaccine (dated by TCRdb to about 2021). Library creation used the immunoSEQ multiplex PCR assay. TCRdb limited this immuneACCESS table to in-frame rearrangements with V and J called. A share of clones is missing; checked studies link under half to unresolved V genes, and the rest is unexplained. The sample profile shows under 150,000 clones; about 90% of them were found once. The ten most abundant clones make up about a tenth of the sample. Reading the label with the study, this specimen's time point is: about 28 days (+/-7) after the second vaccine dose. Sequenced material: peripheral blood, taken 28 days after the second AZD1222 dose. These receptors were collected from an adult who received the AZD1222 COVID-19 vaccine.

The rearrangement links TRBV19 to TRBJ1-3; no clear D gene. The CDR3 runs to 14 residues. CDR1 and CDR2 (germline): LNHDA, SQIVND (reference sequence). The V end lost 1 base, the J end lost 2 bases, and 6 bases lay between the germline ends. The CDR3 nucleotides are TGTGCCAGTAGTATAGGGCTCCCTGGAAACACCATATATTTT. This sequence encodes CASSIGLPGNTIYF.

The chain couples TRBV5-6 to TRBJ2-2; the D gene is possibly TRBD1 (6 bases). The CDR3 consists of 14 residues. V was trimmed by 7 bases and J by 6 bases, leaving 16 bases between them. Germline V gene lookup returns CDR1 SGHDT and CDR2 YYEEEE. CDR3 bases: TGTGCCAGCGCCCAGTATGGGACATCCGGGGAGCTGTTTTTT. It specifies CASAQYGTSGELFF.

The V and J genes are TRBV5-4 and TRBJ1-3; D is ambiguous. Trimming removed 0 bases from V and 2 bases from J, with 9 bases in between. CDR3 length: 15 residues. Germline loops: CDR1 SGHNT, CDR2 YYREEE (reference sequence). The CDR3 DNA reads as TGTGCCAGCAGCTTGGCCGTCCCGGCTGGAAACACCATATATTTT. It encodes CASSLAVPAGNTIYF.

This chain connects TRBV6-5 to TRBJ2-2, with TRBD1 matching over 7 bases. CDR1 MNHEY and CDR2 SVGAGI come from the germline V gene. V lost 7 bases to trimming and J lost 3 bases; unmatched junction nucleotides: 5. This CDR3 is 14 amino acids long. The CDR3 is CASITGVDTGELFF. CDR3 bases: TGTGCCAGCATTACAGGGGTAGACACCGGGGAGCTGTTTTTT.

The V and J genes are TRBV3-1 (or the pseudogene TRBV3-2) and TRBJ1-3, with D unresolved. Trimming took off 1 base at V and 0 bases at J, with 4 bases between the two ends. Germline V gene data show CDR1 as LGHDT and CDR2 as YNNKEL (reference sequence). The length of the CDR3 is 14 residues. This chain's CDR3 is CASSQGVSGNTIYF. CDR3 in DNA: TGTGCCAGCAGCCAAGGGGTCTCTGGAAACACCATATATTTT.

V usage is TRBV28 and J usage is TRBJ1-5, with 9 bases matching TRBD1. Germline V gene data show CDR1 as MDHEN and CDR2 as SYDVKM. The CDR3 length is 15 residues. With V trimmed by 5 bases and J by 6 bases, 8 bases remained unmatched. The CDR3 loop is CASSTTGGVIQPQHF. The CDR3 nucleotides read TGTGCCAGCAGTACCACAGGGGGCGTGATTCAGCCCCAGCATTTT.

The rearrangement uses TRBV5-1 and TRBJ1-1; D possibly corresponds to TRBD1 (5 bases). The V and J ends lost 2 bases and 4 bases respectively, with 12 bases between them. CDR1 is SGHRS, CDR2 YFSETQ, per germline. This CDR3 comprises 14 residues. The DNA for the CDR3 is TGCGCCAGCAGCTTCGACGGGACCTTCACTGAAGCTTTCTTT. Protein sequence: CASSFDGTFTEAFF.

This rearrangement joins TRBV6-1 to TRBJ2-3; D not resolved. V was pared by 2 bases and J by 3 bases, with 12 bases between. Per the germline V gene, CDR1 is MNHNS and CDR2 is SASEGT. The CDR3 length is 15 residues. The CDR3 DNA is TGTGCCAGCAGTGAATTGGGTCCAATGACAGATACGCAGTATTTT. Residues: CASSELGPMTDTQYF.

V and J are TRBV7-2 and TRBJ1-3, with 8 nucleotides matching TRBD1. V was pared by 5 bases and J by 2 bases, with 5 bases of the junction left unmatched. This CDR3 is built from 15 residues. In germline, CDR1 is SGHTA, CDR2 FQGNSA. The CDR3 DNA follows: TGTGCCAGCAGCATATCAGGGGGCCCTGGAAACACCATATATTTT. Its protein is CASSISGGPGNTIYF.

This clone was detected once. J is TRBJ1-2 and V is TRBV6-5, with D possibly TRBD1 on 5 matching bases. Germline V gene data show CDR1 as MNHEY and CDR2 as SVGAGI. Between the trimmed V and J ends, which lost 5 bases and 3 bases, there was a span of 10 bases. The CDR3 extends over 13 amino acids. The CDR3 coding sequence is TGTGCCAGCAGTCCTCAGGGAGACTATGGCTACACCTTC. Protein: CASSPQGDYGYTF.

This clone was recorded once. The rearrangement uses TRBV19 and TRBJ1-2; TRBD1 might be the D (5 bases). V gave up 7 bases and J gave up 0 bases, with 15 bases separating them. From germline, CDR1 is LNHDA and CDR2 SQIVND (reference sequence). The CDR3 loop spans 15 amino acids. The CDR3 nucleotides read TGTGCCAGTACCTCCGGGACGAGGGCTAACTATGGCTACACCTTC. It encodes CASTSGTRANYGYTF.

V gene TRBV10-3 combines with J gene TRBJ1-1, with TRBD1 matching over 8 bases. This CDR3 is built from 14 residues. V gave up 4 bases and J gave up 5 bases; unmatched junction bases: 6. Germline assignment: CDR1 ENHRY and CDR2 SYGVKD. The CDR3 nucleotides are TGTGCCATCAGTGCCCGGACAGGGATAACTGAAGCTTTCTTT. Translating gives CAISARTGITEAFF.

The chain's CDR3 is CASSSLWGEASYEQYF. For the CDR3, the DNA is TGTGCCAGTAGTTCCCTTTGGGGGGAGGCTTCCTACGAGCAGTACTTC. The chain is built from TRBV19 and TRBJ2-7; TRBD2 is a possible D gene (6 bases). V was cut by 5 bases and J by 1 base, with 18 bases left in between. The germline CDR1 and CDR2 sequences are LNHDA and SQIVND (reference sequence). The CDR3 contains 16 residues.

The chain employs TRBV9 and TRBJ1-4; no clear D. Trimming shortened V by 0 bases and J by 12 bases, and 18 bases separated the two germline ends. Germline V gives CDR1 SGDLS, CDR2 YYNGEE. The CDR3 contains 15 residues. The CDR3 DNA follows: TGTGCCAGCAGCGTAGAACACAGTTTCGCCGAAGAACTGTTTTTT. Residues: CASSVEHSFAEELFF.

This rearrangement joins TRBV5-1 to TRBJ2-2, with 8 nucleotides matching TRBD1. The CDR3 is made up of 14 amino acids. Trimming removed 3 bases from V and 4 bases from J; junction bases left unmatched: 2. The germline CDR1 and CDR2 sequences are SGHRS and YFSETQ. In nucleotides, the CDR3 is TGCGCCAGCAGCTGGGGACAGGCCACCGGGGAGCTGTTTTTT. Translating it yields CASSWGQATGELFF.

The J gene is TRBJ2-2, the V gene TRBV19; tentative D call: TRBD1 (5 bases). V lost 7 bases to trimming and J lost 5 bases, with 17 bases between them. Germline lookup yields CDR1 LNHDA and CDR2 SQIVND (reference sequence). The CDR3 has 15 amino acids. As DNA, the CDR3 is TGTGCCAGTATTACGTCGGCAGGGCGGACCGGGGAGCTGTTTTTT. This codes for CASITSAGRTGELFF. The whole variable domain, filled in from reference TRBV19 and TRBJ2-2, reads DGGITQSPKYLFRKEGQNVTLSCEQNLNHDAMYWYRQDPGQGLRLIYYSQIVNDFQKGDIAEGYSVSREKKESFPLTVTSAQKNPTAFYLCASITSAGRTGELFFGEGSRLTVL.

The sample holds a few counts of this clone. This chain joins TRBV7-8 and TRBJ1-2; TRBD1 might be the D (6 bases). Germline V gene sequence: CDR1 SGHVS, CDR2 FQNEAQ. The germline V and J ends were trimmed by 5 bases and 8 bases, with 21 bases remaining between them. The CDR3 consists of 15 residues. CDR3 sequence: CASSLNRERAPGYTF. CDR3 in DNA: TGTGCCAGCAGCCTAAACAGGGAAAGGGCGCCCGGCTACACCTTC.

The chain has TRBV4-1 and TRBJ2-7, with 7 bases that match TRBD1. Unmatched junction bases numbered 4, after V lost 2 bases and J lost 0 bases. The CDR3 totals 15 residues. Germline CDR1 MGHRA, CDR2 YSYEKL. This chain's CDR3 is CASSQTAGGSYEQYF. DNA for the CDR3: TGCGCCAGCAGCCAAACGGCAGGGGGCTCCTACGAGCAGTACTTC.

The chain recombines TRBV9 with TRBJ1-2; no reliable D call. This CDR3 comprises 14 residues. From germline, CDR1 is SGDLS and CDR2 YYNGEE. The germline V and J ends were trimmed by 2 bases and 6 bases, with 14 bases remaining between them. The CDR3 loop reads CASSVSGDSHGYTF. CDR3 bases: TGTGCCAGCAGCGTGAGCGGGGATAGCCATGGCTACACCTTC. The whole variable domain, remainder taken from reference TRBV9 and TRBJ1-2, is DSGVTQTPKHLITATGQRVTLRCSPRSGDLSVYWYQQSLDQGLQFLIQYYNGEERAKGNILERFSAQQFPDLHSELNLSSLELGDSALYFCASSVSGDSHGYTFGSGTRLTVV.

V gene TRBV9 combines with J gene TRBJ2-3, with 15 bases lining up with TRBD2. J was trimmed by 3 bases and V by 0 bases; bases with no gene match: 11. In germline, CDR1 is SGDLS, CDR2 YYNGEE. The CDR3 runs 20 residues. Here the CDR3 DNA reads TGTGCCAGCAGCGTAGCTACGGGACTAGCGGGAGGAGGAAAAACAGATACGCAGTATTTT. It yields the protein CASSVATGLAGGGKTDTQYF.